These T cell receptor beta chains were read from a single sample in a study of cytomegalovirus exposure and HLA in healthy donors. Profiling relied on immunoSEQ multiplex PCR, and the TCRdb table lists in-frame clones only, not all of them. This table has about 190,000 clones, 65% to 85% appearing once. The material sequenced was PBMCs. Receptors originate from a man younger than 35 in good health and CMV-seronegative. The CDR3 runs from the conserved cysteine through the conserved F or W. The D gene is left open where the match is weak. Some rows have no size entry. The others give once, few or many, or a class for an expanded clone.

V	D	size	J	CDR3	DNA
TRBV7-8	TRBD1	few	TRBJ2-6	CASSLGQGSSGANVLTF	TGTGCCAGCAGCTTGGGACAGGGCAGCTCTGGGGCCAACGTCCTGACTTTC
TRBV10-3	NA	NA	TRBJ1-2	CAISDLGWGYTF	TGTGCCATCAGTGACCTCGGGTGGGGCTACACCTTC
TRBV6-5	TRBD1	NA	TRBJ1-1	CASSRDSQTYTEAFF	TGTGCCAGCAGTCGGGACAGCCAGACGTACACTGAAGCTTTCTTT
TRBV28	NA	NA	TRBJ1-5	CASSLAGAPGQPQHF	TGTGCCAGCAGTTTAGCAGGGGCCCCGGGACAGCCCCAGCATTTT
TRBV9	NA	NA	TRBJ2-3	CASSVVGRSTDTQYF	TGTGCCAGCAGCGTAGTTGGGAGGTCTACAGATACGCAGTATTTT
TRBV19	NA	NA	TRBJ2-6	CASMIAFGANVLTF	TGTGCCAGTATGATAGCTTTTGGGGCCAACGTCCTGACTTTC
TRBV20-1	NA	NA	TRBJ1-1	CSALDSPEAFF	TGCAGTGCACTGGACAGTCCTGAAGCTTTCTTT
TRBV6-6	NA	NA	TRBJ1-1	CASSYQPGSDTEAFF	TGTGCCAGCAGCTATCAGCCAGGGTCTGACACTGAAGCTTTCTTT
TRBV27	NA	NA	TRBJ2-7	CASRARTAHYEQYF	TGTGCCAGCAGGGCTCGGACAGCGCACTACGAGCAGTACTTC
TRBV27	TRBD2	NA	TRBJ2-1	CASTSLALSLAGGGEQFF	TGTGCCAGCACTTCCTTAGCCCTCAGCCTAGCGGGAGGAGGTGAGCAGTTCTTC
TRBV2	TRBD2	NA	TRBJ2-2	CASSGGKLAGGGTGELFF	TGTGCCAGCAGTGGGGGGAAACTAGCGGGAGGGGGCACCGGGGAGCTGTTTTTT
TRBV13	NA	once	TRBJ1-1	CASSSRQEMNTEAFF	TGTGCCAGCAGCTCACGACAGGAGATGAACACTGAAGCTTTCTTT
TRBV11-1	TRBD1	NA	TRBJ2-7	CASSLAWGQGNEQYF	TGTGCCAGCAGCTTAGCTTGGGGACAGGGCAACGAGCAGTACTTC
TRBV5-6	TRBD2	once	TRBJ2-7	CASSHLRGGRVYEQYF	TGTGCCAGCAGCCACCTCCGGGGCGGGAGGGTCTACGAGCAGTACTTC
TRBV4-1	TRBD2	NA	TRBJ2-5	CASSPVAGGQETQYF	TGCGCCAGCAGCCCCGTAGCGGGGGGGCAAGAGACCCAGTACTTC
TRBV28	TRBD1	NA	TRBJ1-5	CASSLRPRGTGNQPQHF	TGTGCCAGCAGTTTACGGCCGAGGGGGACAGGGAATCAGCCCCAGCATTTT
TRBV5-5	TRBD1	NA	TRBJ1-2	CASSSGTGKYGYTF	TGTGCCAGCAGCTCCGGGACAGGGAAATATGGCTACACCTTC
TRBV19	NA	NA	TRBJ1-6	CASSIYGDNSPLHF	TGTGCCAGTAGTATATACGGGGATAATTCACCCCTCCACTTT
TRBV6-5	NA	few	TRBJ2-1	CASSYVSSPALNEQFF	TGTGCCAGCAGTTACGTTTCTAGCCCAGCCCTCAATGAGCAGTTCTTC
TRBV5-1	TRBD1	NA	TRBJ1-3	CASSPGRDSSSGNTIYF	TGCGCCAGCAGCCCCGGGCGGGACAGTTCCTCTGGAAACACCATATATTTT
TRBV9	TRBD2	NA	TRBJ2-1	CASSPSLTSGRRGEQFF	TGTGCCAGCAGCCCGTCCTTGACTAGCGGGAGGAGGGGTGAGCAGTTCTTC
TRBV27	TRBD2	NA	TRBJ2-7	CATYIGTSGREEQYF	TGTGCCACCTACATCGGGACTAGCGGGAGGGAGGAGCAGTACTTC